This TCR beta chain stems from a study of OX40 agonist ivuxolimab in advanced cancers. On the study more broadly: Ivuxolimab, an antibody that agonizes OX40 (CD134), was administered to the patients.

Here immunoSEQ multiplex PCR was the method, and the copy in TCRdb shows in-frame clones only, minus some. Of tens of thousands of clones in the sample, 80% to 90% were seen once. Trimming cost V 2 bases and J 0 bases, with 17 bases left between them. The CDR3 has 18 amino acids. CDR1 LNHDA and CDR2 SQIVND come from the germline V gene (reference sequence). This chain connects TRBV19 to TRBJ1-3, with D hard to call. The sample was CD4+ or CD8+ T cells sorted from blood, taken in a trial of the OX40 agonist ivuxolimab. The receptor was derived from an adult with an advanced solid tumor such as melanoma, head and neck, liver or kidney cancer. The CDR3 sequence is CASSITPADFSSGNTIYF. CDR3 nucleotides: TGTGCCAGTAGTATAACCCCTGCAGATTTCAGCTCTGGAAACACCATATATTTT.